The present TCR beta chain was sequenced within a study of a mutant IDH1 vaccine in newly diagnosed glioma. Study in general: Eight vaccinations were given in weeks 1, 3, 5, 7, 11, 15, 19 and 23. Patients under treatment included approximately 60% males and about 40% females and had a mean age of around 43 years.

As to time point: week 23, last vaccination. All doses held 300 ug of mutant IDH1 20-mer peptide, with topical imiquimod. Data came from immunoSEQ multiplex PCR; TCRdb stores just in-frame clones and leaves some out. The sample lists roughly 30,000 clones; approximately 78% were seen once. With respect to this clone: No antigen is known for it.

This sequence originates from a woman between 25 and 40 years old with glioma. This specimen consisted of PBMCs, obtained from a glioma patient whose treatment included an IDH1 peptide vaccine.

CDR3 DNA sequence: TGTGCCAGCAGCTCGCGAATGAACAGGGGGCGTGCGTACTTC. It specifies CASSSRMNRGRAYF. This rearrangement joins TRBV5-8 to TRBJ2-7, with 9 bases aligning to TRBD1. This CDR3 is 14 amino acids long. The trim removed 3 bases at V and 12 bases at J, leaving 13 bases unmatched. The germline CDR1 and CDR2 sequences are SGHTS and YDEGEE.